The 24 T cell receptor beta chains presented below share a single source sample, sequenced in a study of T cells in Graves' hyperthyroidism and ophthalmopathy. RNA transcripts yielded amplified TCR beta CDR3 regions. In the first-round RT-PCR of the TCR CDR3, the HTBI primer set was used. One entry per CDR3 protein results from TCRdb running MiXCR on the multiplex PCR reads. In the table there are approximately 620,000 distinct CDR3 sequences, roughly 15% of which are singletons. The source material was blood. The receptors come from a woman between 40 and 50 years old with Graves' ophthalmopathy.

In its sample, this clonotype was seen many times. V and J are TRBV5-1 and TRBJ2-7; 7 nucleotides align to TRBD1. Germline V gives CDR1 SGHRS, CDR2 YFSETQ. The CDR3 sequence is 14 residues long. V lost 3 bases, J lost 2 bases, and 5 bases stayed unmatched. The DNA for the CDR3 is TGCGCCAGCAGCTCCCAGGGGGAAACCTACGAGCAGTACTTC. Amino acid sequence: CASSSQGETYEQYF.

V gene TRBV18 combines with J gene TRBJ1-2; unclear D gene. The CDR3 length is 16 residues. Germline CDR1 is KGHSH and CDR2 is LQKENI. The V end lost 2 bases, the J end lost 0 bases, and 13 bases lay between the germline ends. The CDR3 protein is CASSPLRRETNYGYTF. The DNA for the CDR3 is TGTGCCAGCTCACCATTAAGACGCGAGACTAACTATGGCTACACCTTC. The variable domain in full, with the rest retrieved from reference TRBV18 and TRBJ1-2, is NAGVMQNPRHLVRRRGQEARLRCSPMKGHSHVYWYRQLPEEGLKFMVYLQKENIIDESGMPKERFSAEFPKEGPSILRIQQVVRGDSAAYFCASSPLRRETNYGYTFGSGTRLTVV.

This clonotype has at least ten counts. This rearrangement joins TRBV3-1 to TRBJ1-1; perhaps TRBD1 as D (5 bases). CDR1 LGHDT and CDR2 YNNKEL come from the germline V gene (reference sequence). The CDR3 consists of 16 residues. V lost 0 bases and J lost 0, with 11 bases in between. CDR3 in amino acids: CASSQDRNRMNTEAFF. For the CDR3, the DNA is TGTGCCAGCAGCCAAGACCGTAACAGGATGAACACTGAAGCTTTCTTT.

The V gene is TRBV3-1, the J gene TRBJ2-3; 8 bases fit TRBD2. The CDR3 extends over 17 amino acids. V lost 4 bases to trimming and J lost 0 bases; unmatched junction nucleotides: 9. Germline-derived CDR1 and CDR2 are LGHDT and YNNKEL (reference sequence). The DNA of the CDR3 is TGTGCCAGCAGCCCTTGGATGGCGGGAGGCAGCACAGATACGCAGTATTTT. Translated: CASSPWMAGGSTDTQYF.

The chain carries TRBV5-1 and TRBJ2-6; D gene uncertain. Germline V CDR1 and CDR2: SGHRS, YFSETQ. This CDR3 comprises 16 residues. Trimming removed 0 bases from V and 0 bases from J, with 7 bases in between. The CDR3 loop reads CASSLERPSGANVLTF. The CDR3 coding sequence is TGCGCCAGCAGCTTGGAACGTCCCTCTGGGGCCAACGTCCTGACTTTC. Complete variable domain (other parts from reference TRBV5-1 and TRBJ2-6): KAGVTQTPRYLIKTRGQQVTLSCSPISGHRSVSWYQQTPGQGLQFLFEYFSETQRNKGNFPGRFSGRQFSNSRSEMNVSTLELGDSALYLCASSLERPSGANVLTFGAGSRLTVL.

The rearrangement joins TRBV10-3 to TRBJ2-7; TRBD2 matches at 10 bases. CDR1 and CDR2 (germline): ENHRY, SYGVKD. V shed 4 bases, J shed 4 bases, and the junction held 1 base outside the gene matches. The CDR3 runs 13 residues. CDR3 nucleotide sequence: TGTGCCATCAGTGCGGGACTAGCGTACGAGCAGTACTTC. Translating gives CAISAGLAYEQYF.

The chain joins TRBV6-5 to TRBJ2-2; weak D call: TRBD1 (6 bases). The V gene's germline CDR1 is MNHEY and CDR2 SVGAGI. This CDR3 comprises 14 residues. V was pared by 4 bases and J by 6 bases, with 12 bases between. DNA of the CDR3: TGTGCCAGCAGTTGGGGGAAGGGGGCCGGGGAGCTGTTTTTT. Translated, it gives CASSWGKGAGELFF.

This clonotype appeared a few times. This sequence joins TRBV6-2 or TRBV6-3 and TRBJ2-7; no clear D. Trimming left V 0 bases short and J 3 bases short, with 15 bases between. The CDR3 consists of 16 residues. Germline loops: CDR1 MNHEY, CDR2 SVGEGT. The CDR3 nucleotides are TGTGCCAGCAGTTACTCCCAAGAAGGCTCCTTCTACGAGCAGTACTTC. Encoded protein: CASSYSQEGSFYEQYF.

This clonotype appeared a few times. V and J are TRBV9 and TRBJ1-1; a weak D match, TRBD1 (5 bases). The CDR3 extends over 14 amino acids. The germline CDR1 and CDR2 sequences are SGDLS and YYNGEE. V lost 5 bases and J 4 bases, leaving 15 bases between the germline ends. The CDR3 protein is CASSPGGRFTEAFF. The CDR3 bases are TGTGCCAGCAGTCCTGGGGGACGATTCACTGAAGCTTTCTTT.

This clonotype appeared many times. The rearrangement uses TRBV7-9 and TRBJ1-1; D remains ambiguous. Germline V gene data show CDR1 as SEHNR and CDR2 as FQNEAQ (reference sequence). The CDR3 sequence is 15 residues long. The germline V and J ends were trimmed by 4 bases and 1 base, with 13 bases remaining between them. The CDR3 DNA reads TGTGCCAGCAGCTCCACCGAGGGTCCGAACACTGAAGCTTTCTTT. Its translation: CASSSTEGPNTEAFF.

The chain links TRBV2 to TRBJ1-1; D not certain. CDR3 length: 13 residues. V was cut by 8 bases and J by 1 base, with 11 bases left in between. Germline values: CDR1 SNHLY, CDR2 FYNNEI. In DNA, the CDR3 is TGTGCCAGCTCGAGGGTCCCGAACACTGAAGCTTTCTTT. Amino acids: CASSRVPNTEAFF.

The chain carries TRBV6-5 and TRBJ1-1; maybe TRBD1 (6 bases). Trimming removed 2 bases at V and 6 bases at J, with 19 bases between. Per germline, CDR1 MNHEY and CDR2 SVGAGI. CDR3 length: 16 amino acids. In DNA form, the CDR3 reads TGTGCCAGCAGTTACGACGGGGGGGGCGCGGGTGCTGAAGCTTTCTTT. It codes for CASSYDGGGAGAEAFF.

The chain employs TRBV7-2 and TRBJ1-3; D gene uncertain. Between the trimmed V and J ends, which lost 4 bases and 3 bases, there was a span of 16 bases. The CDR3 is 16 amino acids. Germline CDR1 and CDR2: SGHTA and FQGNSA. The CDR3 loop reads CASSSRVGLHGNTIYF. CDR3 nucleotides: TGTGCCAGCAGCTCCAGAGTAGGGTTACATGGAAACACCATATATTTT.

There are many counts of this clonotype. The chain has TRBV6-1 and TRBJ2-5; 7 nucleotides agree with TRBD2. The germline gives CDR1 MNHNS, CDR2 SASEGT. The CDR3 has 15 residues. Trimming took 2 bases from V and 4 from J; bases not matched to a gene: 7. The CDR3, as DNA: TGTGCCAGCAGTGAATTGGCGGGAGACGTAGAGACCCAGTACTTC. It encodes CASSELAGDVETQYF.

This clonotype was counted between two and nine times. The chain carries TRBV7-3 and TRBJ2-1; possibly TRBD1 or TRBD2 for D (7 bases each). Germline V gene sequence: CDR1 SGHTA, CDR2 FQGTGA. The CDR3 contains 12 residues. V was shortened by 5 bases and J by 9 bases, with 11 bases between the two germline ends. The CDR3 loop reads CASSTRGGEQFF. The CDR3, as DNA: TGTGCCAGCAGCACCAGGGGGGGTGAGCAGTTCTTC. Combining the CDR3 with reference TRBV7-3 and TRBJ2-1 gives the whole variable domain GAGVSQTPSNKVTEKGKYVELRCDPISGHTALYWYRQSLGQGPEFLIYFQGTGAADDSGLPNDRFFAVRPEGSVSTLKIQRTERGDSAVYLCASSTRGGEQFFGPGTRLTVL.

This clonotype was found a few times. V and J are TRBV6-2 or TRBV6-3 and TRBJ1-3; D possibly corresponds to TRBD1 (6 bases). The V end lost 0 bases, the J end lost 0 bases, and 12 bases lay between the germline ends. The CDR3 covers 17 residues. Looked up from germline, CDR1 is MNHEY and CDR2 is SVGEGT. The CDR3 loop reads CASSYSRGGISGNTIYF. The DNA of the CDR3 is TGTGCCAGCAGTTACTCGAGGGGGGGGATCTCTGGAAACACCATATATTTT.

In this sample, this clonotype turned up a few times. This chain uses TRBV7-9 with TRBJ1-2; possible D gene TRBD1, 5 bases. Trimming removed 4 bases from V and 8 bases from J, with 23 bases in between. This CDR3 comprises 16 residues. CDR1 SEHNR and CDR2 FQNEAQ come from the germline V gene (reference sequence). The CDR3 DNA follows: TGTGCCAGCAGCTCCACTACTACGACAGAGTCGAGGGGCTACACCTTC. It encodes CASSSTTTTESRGYTF.

This clonotype was seen a few times. The chain combines TRBV5-1 with TRBJ2-5; 7 nucleotides line up with TRBD1. The V gene end was trimmed by 4 bases and the J gene end by 5 bases; junction bases not matched to a gene: 8. The CDR3 extends over 14 amino acids. Germline CDR1 SGHRS, CDR2 YFSETQ. CDR3 DNA: TGCGCCAGCAGCCCACTGACAGGGTCGGAGACCCAGTACTTC. Translating gives CASSPLTGSETQYF.

In the case of this clonotype: This clone may be a read error of a much larger clone one base away. The chain uses TRBV5-1 and TRBJ1-1; D is unresolved. Germline CDR1 and CDR2: SGHRS and YFSETQ. This CDR3 comprises 15 residues. The V and J ends lost 1 base and 3 bases respectively, with 13 bases between them. The CDR3 loop is CASSLSRSSDTEAFF. The CDR3 DNA reads as TGCGCCAGCAGCTTGTCCAGGTCGTCGGACACTGAAGCTTTCTTT.

This clonotype occurred a few times. V is TRBV28 and J is TRBJ1-2; the D is unclear. Germline V gene data show CDR1 as MDHEN and CDR2 as SYDVKM. V was clipped by 5 bases and J by 7 bases, with 20 bases between them. The CDR3 has 15 amino acids. The CDR3 nucleotides are TGTGCCAGCAGTAAAACAGCGGCGGGAGGGTTTGGCTACACCTTC. This translates into CASSKTAAGGFGYTF.

This clonotype came up a few times. The V call is TRBV7-9, the J call TRBJ2-3, with TRBD2 identical over 8 bases. Germline CDR1 SEHNR, CDR2 FQNEAQ (reference sequence). The V segment lost 1 base and the J segment 4 bases; nucleotides outside the gene matches: 10. This CDR3 comprises 17 residues. The CDR3 region has the DNA TGTGCCAGCAGCTTAGGCGGTAGCGGGACGATAGCAGATACGCAGTATTTT. Protein product: CASSLGGSGTIADTQYF.

This clonotype occurred many times. J is TRBJ2-3 and V is TRBV7-9; 9 bases are a match to TRBD2. Unmatched junction bases numbered 6, after V lost 5 bases and J lost 3 bases. The CDR3 has 15 amino acids. The germline gives CDR1 SEHNR, CDR2 FQNEAQ (reference sequence). The CDR3 is CASSPSGDGTDTQYF. DNA for the CDR3: TGTGCCAGCAGCCCTAGCGGGGACGGGACAGATACGCAGTATTTT.

This clonotype has at least ten counts. The V gene is TRBV2, the J gene TRBJ2-3, with D perhaps being TRBD1 or TRBD2 (5 bases each). The CDR3 is 14 amino acids. Between the trimmed V and J ends, which lost 9 bases and 3 bases, there was a span of 16 bases. Germline values: CDR1 SNHLY, CDR2 FYNNEI. The CDR3 spells CARGKGRKTDTQYF. The CDR3 DNA follows: TGTGCCAGGGGGAAGGGACGGAAGACAGATACGCAGTATTTT.

This clonotype showed up many times. The chain has TRBV5-5 and TRBJ2-4, with no clear D. V was clipped by 1 base and J by 0 bases, with 8 bases between them. Germline V lookup: CDR1 SGHKS, CDR2 YYEKEE (reference sequence). The CDR3 spans 15 residues. CDR3 DNA: TGTGCCAGCAGCTTGTTGGGATTAGCCAAAAACATTCAGTACTTC. Amino acids: CASSLLGLAKNIQYF. Complete variable domain (other parts from reference TRBV5-5 and TRBJ2-4): DAGVTQSPTHLIKTRGQQVTLRCSPISGHKSVSWYQQVLGQGPQFIFQYYEKEERGRGNFPDRFSARQFPNYSSELNVNALLLGDSALYLCASSLLGLAKNIQYFGAGTRLSVL.